These 17 T cell receptor beta chains were sequenced from one sample in a study of T cell repertoires in aging, cancer and after chemotherapy. TCR beta rearrangements were amplified from peripheral blood genomic DNA. TRB rearrangements spanning V, D and J were amplified using mixed TRB-A/B primers. TCRdb redid the calling of the multiplex PCR reads with MiXCR, one entry per CDR3 protein. The table lists about 7,900 distinct CDR3 sequences, just over 40% of them singletons. The material sequenced was blood. All receptors come from a human donor with a solid tumor.

This chain joins TRBV11-3 and TRBJ1-6, with D maybe TRBD1 (5 bases). The ends were cut back, 2 bases at V and 7 bases at J, with 9 bases in the middle. The germline V gene encodes CDR1 SGHNT and CDR2 YENEEA. This CDR3 comprises 14 residues. This chain's CDR3 is CASSLTGTNSPLHF. The CDR3 DNA is TGTGCCAGCAGCTTAACCGGGACCAATTCACCCCTCCACTTT.

This rearrangement joins TRBV6-5 to TRBJ1-2; D gene unclear. Per germline, CDR1 MNHEY and CDR2 SVGAGI. The V end lost 2 bases, the J end lost 2 bases, and 9 bases lay between the germline ends. The CDR3 covers 14 residues. Here the CDR3 reads CASSYPGGNYGYTF. In nucleotides, the CDR3 is TGTGCCAGCAGTTACCCCGGCGGAAACTATGGCTACACCTTC.

The CDR3 region is CASSLGGWGAQYF. In nucleotides, the CDR3 is TGTGCCAGCAGCTTAGGGGGGTGGGGGGCGCAGTACTTC. The chain couples TRBV7-2 to TRBJ2-7, with D possibly being TRBD1 or TRBD2 (6 bases each). Trimming stripped 1 base from V and 9 bases from J, with 13 bases between. In germline, CDR1 is SGHTA, CDR2 FQGNSA. This CDR3 comprises 13 residues.

The chain recombines TRBV11-3 with TRBJ1-6; 9 nucleotides align to TRBD1. The CDR3 extends over 14 amino acids. The trim removed 4 bases at V and 10 bases at J, leaving 5 bases unmatched. From germline, CDR1 is SGHNT and CDR2 YENEEA. The DNA for the CDR3 is TGTGCCAGCAGCTGGGACAGGGAGGAATCACCCCTCCACTTT. It specifies CASSWDREESPLHF.

The V and J genes are TRBV7-9 and TRBJ1-6, with D uncertain. The V gene's germline CDR1 is SEHNR and CDR2 FQNEAQ (reference sequence). V dropped 8 bases and J dropped 7 bases, with 12 bases sitting between them. This CDR3 comprises 13 residues. CDR3 protein: CASRGSGNSPLHF. Here the CDR3 DNA reads TGTGCCAGCCGGGGTAGCGGGAATTCACCCCTCCACTTT.

V is TRBV19 and J is TRBJ1-1; D not certain. This CDR3 spans 13 amino acids. V was trimmed by 7 bases and J by 5 bases, leaving 14 bases between them. Germline CDR1 is LNHDA and CDR2 is SQIVND (reference sequence). The CDR3 region has the DNA TGTGCCAGTATTCTCTTTGGGCGAACTGAAGCTTTCTTT. As protein: CASILFGRTEAFF.

DNA of the CDR3: TGTGCCAGCTCCCAAGGACAGAACTATGGCTACACCTTC. Encoded protein: CASSQGQNYGYTF. This chain joins TRBV18 and TRBJ1-2, with D perhaps matching TRBD1 (6 bases). Looked up from germline, CDR1 is KGHSH and CDR2 is LQKENI. Trimming took 6 bases from V and 2 from J, leaving 10 bases between them. The CDR3 loop spans 13 amino acids. Full variable domain (rest looked up from reference TRBV18 and TRBJ1-2): NAGVMQNPRHLVRRRGQEARLRCSPMKGHSHVYWYRQLPEEGLKFMVYLQKENIIDESGMPKERFSAEFPKEGPSILRIQQVVRGDSAAYFCASSQGQNYGYTFGSGTRLTVV.

The rearrangement joins TRBV6-6 to TRBJ2-2; D is unclear. Trimming removed 6 bases from V and 6 bases from J, with 8 bases in between. The CDR3 is 12 amino acids. Germline CDR1 MNHNY, CDR2 SVGAGI (reference sequence). The CDR3 protein is CASSPLAGELFF. The CDR3 DNA follows: TGTGCCAGCAGCCCCTTAGCCGGGGAGCTGTTTTTT.

This clonotype is a singleton in its sample. The gene calls are TRBV24-1 and TRBJ1-5; the D gene is possibly TRBD1 (6 bases). From germline, CDR1 is KGHDR and CDR2 SFDVKD. The V end lost 10 bases, the J end lost 4 bases, and 13 bases lay between the germline ends. The CDR3 totals 13 residues. The chain's CDR3 is CATRGRGNQPQHF. CDR3 coding DNA: TGTGCCACACGTGGCAGGGGAAATCAGCCCCAGCATTTT.

The rearrangement uses TRBV19 and TRBJ2-6; 8 bases align to TRBD1. Germline CDR1 is LNHDA and CDR2 is SQIVND (reference sequence). Germline trimming cut 3 bases from V and 0 bases from J; bases unmatched to any gene: 4. This CDR3 comprises 17 residues. In DNA, the CDR3 is TGTGCCAGTAGTATTGGACAGGGCTACTCTGGGGCCAACGTCCTGACTTTC. It yields the protein CASSIGQGYSGANVLTF.

The chain links TRBV12-3 or TRBV12-4 to TRBJ1-1, with a weak D call TRBD1 (6 bases). This CDR3 contains 14 residues. Trimming stripped 4 bases from V and 0 bases from J, with 9 bases between. CDR3 DNA: TGTGCCAGCAGTTACAGGGTAATGAACACTGAAGCTTTCTTT. This sequence encodes CASSYRVMNTEAFF.

The chain carries TRBV12-3 or TRBV12-4 and TRBJ2-7, with 8 bases identical to TRBD1. The trim removed 6 bases at V and 0 bases at J, leaving 1 base unmatched. The CDR3 spans 13 residues. CDR3 DNA sequence: TGTGCCAGCAGCGGACAGGGCTCCTACGAGCAGTACTTC. Translated, it gives CASSGQGSYEQYF.

The chain combines TRBV27 with TRBJ2-7, with D perhaps TRBD2 (5 bases). The ends were cut back, 4 bases at V and 3 bases at J, with 16 bases in the middle. The CDR3 length is 15 residues. CDR1 MNHEY and CDR2 SMNVEV come from the germline V gene (reference sequence). CDR3 sequence: CASSSLGAQDYEQYF. The CDR3 DNA reads TGTGCCAGCAGTTCGTTGGGAGCGCAGGACTACGAGCAGTACTTC.

In this sample, this clonotype is medium-sized. The CDR3 DNA reads TGTGCCAGCAGTGAGACTAGCACCGGGGAGCTGTTTTTT. This gives the protein CASSETSTGELFF. This chain uses TRBV6-4 with TRBJ2-2, with D possibly matching TRBD2 (6 bases). Germline assignment: CDR1 MRHNA and CDR2 SNTAGT. The V and J ends lost 3 bases and 4 bases respectively, with 6 bases between them. The length of the CDR3 is 13 residues.

This clonotype occurred once. A single base separates this from a much larger clone, so it may be a read error. The chain is built from TRBV12-3 or TRBV12-4 and TRBJ2-1; no clear D. V was shortened by 3 bases and J by 6 bases, with 15 bases between the two germline ends. The CDR3 contains 15 residues. The chain's CDR3 is CASSFGAHFRNEQFF. For the CDR3, the DNA is TGTGCCAGCAGTTTTGGCGCGCATTTCCGCAATGAGCAGTTCTTC.

The V gene is TRBV19, the J gene TRBJ2-7, with TRBD2 identical over 8 bases. The CDR3 is 15 residues long. Losses at the gene ends were 2 bases for V and 4 bases for J; bases not matched to a gene: 7. CDR1 and CDR2 (germline): LNHDA, SQIVND (reference sequence). The CDR3 loop reads CASSITSGSLYEQYF. Here the CDR3 DNA reads TGTGCCAGTAGTATAACCAGCGGGAGTTTGTACGAGCAGTACTTC.

The chain uses TRBV5-6 and TRBJ1-5; TRBD1 matches 10 bases. Trimming took 1 base from V and 4 from J; bases not matched to a gene: 8. This CDR3 is 17 amino acids long. CDR1 and CDR2 (germline): SGHDT, YYEEEE. CDR3 nucleotides: TGTGCCAGCAGCTTGTGGGACAGGGGATTTGGTAATCAGCCCCAGCATTTT. Its translation: CASSLWDRGFGNQPQHF.